The clone carrying this T cell receptor beta chain was detected only a few times. The CDR3 is made up of 16 amino acids. The V and J ends lost 0 bases and 7 bases, in that order; junction bases with no gene match: 6. CDR1 and CDR2 from the germline V gene are MGHRA and YSYEKL. This entry belongs to a study of blood T cell repertoires in COVID-19. Study-level background: The study drew acute and convalescent COVID-19 samples from the United States, Italy and Spain.

Those enrolled in Seattle joined during active infection and were followed longitudinally afterward. Source study methods: Counts of nucleated cells, estimated from reference gene primer amplification, were obtained. Method: immunoSEQ multiplex PCR; TCRdb's copy keeps in-frame clones and lacks some. V, J and clone size are taken as reported in that table, and D and trimming were inferred from the DNA itself. The table records more than 300,000 clones, around 87% of them present only once. The source of this sequence is a woman aged 25 to 45 with COVID-19, enrolled during active disease. The sequenced sample consisted of peripheral blood. J is TRBJ1-4 and V is TRBV4-1, with 9 bases aligning to TRBD1. CDR3 amino acids: CASSQELGQGTEKLFF. The CDR3 nucleotides are TGCGCCAGCAGCCAAGAATTAGGACAGGGGACTGAAAAACTGTTTTTT.